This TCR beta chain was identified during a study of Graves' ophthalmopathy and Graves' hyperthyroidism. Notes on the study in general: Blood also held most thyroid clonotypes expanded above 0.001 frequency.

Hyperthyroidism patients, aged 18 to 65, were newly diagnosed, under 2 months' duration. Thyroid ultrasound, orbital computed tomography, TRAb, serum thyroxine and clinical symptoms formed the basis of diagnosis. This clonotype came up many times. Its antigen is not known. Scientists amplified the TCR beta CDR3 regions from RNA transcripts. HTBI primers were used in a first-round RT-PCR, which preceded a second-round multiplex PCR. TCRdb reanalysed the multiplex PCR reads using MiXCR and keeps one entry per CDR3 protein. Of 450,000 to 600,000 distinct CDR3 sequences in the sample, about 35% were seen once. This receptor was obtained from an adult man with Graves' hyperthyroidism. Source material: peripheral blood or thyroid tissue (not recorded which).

The CDR3 spells CASSGTGPIGELFF. For the CDR3, the DNA is TGCGCCAGCAGTGGTACAGGGCCCATCGGGGAGCTGTTTTTT. The chain carries TRBV10-2 and TRBJ2-2, with D possibly TRBD1 on 6 matching bases. The V gene's germline CDR1 is WSHSY and CDR2 SAAADI. The CDR3 loop spans 14 amino acids. V dropped 4 bases and J dropped 7 bases, with 13 bases sitting between them.